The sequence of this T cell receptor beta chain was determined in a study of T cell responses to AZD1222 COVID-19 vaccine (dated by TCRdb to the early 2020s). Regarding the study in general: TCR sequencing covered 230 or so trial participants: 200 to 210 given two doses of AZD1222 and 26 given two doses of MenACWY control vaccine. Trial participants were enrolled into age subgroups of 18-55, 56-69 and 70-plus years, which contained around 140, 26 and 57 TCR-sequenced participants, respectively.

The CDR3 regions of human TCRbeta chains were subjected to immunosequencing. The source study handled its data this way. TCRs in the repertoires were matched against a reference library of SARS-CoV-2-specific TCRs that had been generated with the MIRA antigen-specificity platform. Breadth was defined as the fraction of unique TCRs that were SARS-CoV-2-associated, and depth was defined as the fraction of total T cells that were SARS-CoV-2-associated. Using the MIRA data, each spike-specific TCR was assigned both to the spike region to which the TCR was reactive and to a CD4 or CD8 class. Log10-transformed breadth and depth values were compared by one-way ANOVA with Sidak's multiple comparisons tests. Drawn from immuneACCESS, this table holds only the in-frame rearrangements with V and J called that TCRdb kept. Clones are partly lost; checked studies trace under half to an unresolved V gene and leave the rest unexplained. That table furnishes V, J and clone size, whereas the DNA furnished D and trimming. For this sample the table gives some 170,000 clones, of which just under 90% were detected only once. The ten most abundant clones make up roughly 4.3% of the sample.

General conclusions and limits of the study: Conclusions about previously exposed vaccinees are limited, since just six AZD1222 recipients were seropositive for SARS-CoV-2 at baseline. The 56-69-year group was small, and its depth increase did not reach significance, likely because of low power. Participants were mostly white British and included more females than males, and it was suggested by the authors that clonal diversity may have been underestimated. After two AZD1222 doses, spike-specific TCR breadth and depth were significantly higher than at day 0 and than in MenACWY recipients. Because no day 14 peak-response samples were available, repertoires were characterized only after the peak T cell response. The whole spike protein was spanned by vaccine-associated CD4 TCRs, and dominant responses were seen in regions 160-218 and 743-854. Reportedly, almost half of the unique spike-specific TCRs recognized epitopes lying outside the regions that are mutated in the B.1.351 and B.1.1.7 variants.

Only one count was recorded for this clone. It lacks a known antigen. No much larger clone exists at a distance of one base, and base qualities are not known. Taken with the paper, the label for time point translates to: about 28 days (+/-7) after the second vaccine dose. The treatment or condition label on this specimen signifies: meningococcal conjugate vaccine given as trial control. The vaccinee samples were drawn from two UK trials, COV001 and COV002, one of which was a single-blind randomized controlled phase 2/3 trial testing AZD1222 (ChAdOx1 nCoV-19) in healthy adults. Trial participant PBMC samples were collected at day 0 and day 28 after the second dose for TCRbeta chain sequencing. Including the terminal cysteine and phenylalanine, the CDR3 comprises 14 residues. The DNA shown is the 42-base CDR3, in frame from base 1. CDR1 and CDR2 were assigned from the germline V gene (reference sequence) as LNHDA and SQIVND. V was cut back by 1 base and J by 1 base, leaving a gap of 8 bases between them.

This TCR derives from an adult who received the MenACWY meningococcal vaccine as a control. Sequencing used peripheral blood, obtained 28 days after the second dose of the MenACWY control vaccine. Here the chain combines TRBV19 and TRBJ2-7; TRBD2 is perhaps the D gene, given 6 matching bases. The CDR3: CASSIAEGSYEQYF. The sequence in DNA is TGTGCCAGTAGTATAGCGGAGGGTTCCTACGAGCAGTACTTC.